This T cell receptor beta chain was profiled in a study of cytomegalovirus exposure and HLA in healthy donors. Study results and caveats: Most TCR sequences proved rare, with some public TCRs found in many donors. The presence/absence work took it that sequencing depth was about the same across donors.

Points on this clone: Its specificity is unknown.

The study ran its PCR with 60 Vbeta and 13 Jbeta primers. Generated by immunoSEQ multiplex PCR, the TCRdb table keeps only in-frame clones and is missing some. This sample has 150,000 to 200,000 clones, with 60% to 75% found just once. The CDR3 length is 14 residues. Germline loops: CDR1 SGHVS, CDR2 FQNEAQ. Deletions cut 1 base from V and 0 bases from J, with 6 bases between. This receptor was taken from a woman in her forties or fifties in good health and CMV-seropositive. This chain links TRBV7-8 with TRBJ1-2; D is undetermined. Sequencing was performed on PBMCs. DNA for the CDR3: TGTGCCAGCAGCTTAGGTTCAGCTAACTATGGCTACACCTTC. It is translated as CASSLGSANYGYTF.